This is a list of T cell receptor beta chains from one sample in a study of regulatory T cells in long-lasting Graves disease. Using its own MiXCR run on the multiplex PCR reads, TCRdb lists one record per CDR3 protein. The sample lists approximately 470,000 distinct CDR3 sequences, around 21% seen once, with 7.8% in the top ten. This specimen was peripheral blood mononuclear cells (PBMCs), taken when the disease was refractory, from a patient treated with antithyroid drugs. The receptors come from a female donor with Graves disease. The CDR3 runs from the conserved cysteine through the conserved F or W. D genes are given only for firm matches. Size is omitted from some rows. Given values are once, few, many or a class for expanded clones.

CDR3 protein: CASSYAPVGDEQYF; CDR3 DNA: TGTGCCAGCAGTTACGCTCCGGTGGGGGACGAGCAGTACTTC; J gene: TRBJ2-7; clone size: many; D gene: .; V gene: TRBV6-2/TRBV6-3
CDR3 protein: CASSYLGVSSYEQYF; CDR3 DNA: TGTGCCAGCAGTTACTTGGGGGTGAGCTCCTACGAGCAGTACTTC; J gene: TRBJ2-7; clone size: .; D gene: .; V gene: TRBV6-4
CDR3 protein: CASSSRDWGNEQYF; CDR3 DNA: TGCGCCAGCAGCAGCCGGGACTGGGGGAACGAGCAGTACTTC; J gene: TRBJ2-7; clone size: .; D gene: .; V gene: TRBV5-1
CDR3 protein: CAWRDGMNTEAFF; CDR3 DNA: TGTGCCTGGAGGGACGGGATGAACACTGAAGCTTTCTTT; J gene: TRBJ1-1; clone size: few; D gene: .; V gene: TRBV30
CDR3 protein: CSGRAALVTEAFF; CDR3 DNA: TGCAGCGGACGGGCGGCCTTGGTCACTGAAGCTTTCTTT; J gene: TRBJ1-1; clone size: .; D gene: .; V gene: TRBV29-1
CDR3 protein: CASSLDPSSIAPKDF; CDR3 DNA: TGTGCCAGCAGCTTAGATCCTAGCTCGATAGCCCCTAAGGACTTC; J gene: TRBJ2-5; clone size: many; D gene: .; V gene: TRBV11-2
CDR3 protein: CASSEWTSGNYEQYF; CDR3 DNA: TGTGCCAGCAGTGAGTGGACTAGCGGGAACTACGAGCAGTACTTC; J gene: TRBJ2-7; clone size: .; D gene: TRBD2; V gene: TRBV2
CDR3 protein: CASSDQGVTGTEAFF; CDR3 DNA: TGTGCCAGCAGTGATCAGGGGGTCACCGGGACTGAAGCTTTCTTT; J gene: TRBJ1-1; clone size: .; D gene: TRBD1; V gene: TRBV2
CDR3 protein: CASSLQGIGELFF; CDR3 DNA: TGTGCCAGCAGTCTACAGGGGATCGGGGAGCTGTTTTTT; J gene: TRBJ2-2; clone size: many; D gene: TRBD1; V gene: TRBV6-2/TRBV6-3
CDR3 protein: CASSPPGGPYEQYF; CDR3 DNA: TGTGCCAGCAGCCCCCCAGGGGGACCCTACGAGCAGTACTTC; J gene: TRBJ2-7; clone size: few; D gene: TRBD1; V gene: TRBV7-9
CDR3 protein: CASRDRDNYGYTF; CDR3 DNA: TGTGCCAGCAGGGACAGGGACAACTATGGCTACACCTTC; J gene: TRBJ1-2; clone size: many; D gene: TRBD1; V gene: TRBV6-4
CDR3 protein: CASSFSSYGYTF; CDR3 DNA: TGTGCCAGCAGTTTTTCCTCCTATGGCTACACCTTC; J gene: TRBJ1-2; clone size: many; D gene: .; V gene: TRBV28
CDR3 protein: CASSQLGLAGDVETQYF; CDR3 DNA: TGTGCCAGCAGCCAACTAGGACTAGCGGGAGATGTGGAGACCCAGTACTTC; J gene: TRBJ2-5; clone size: .; D gene: TRBD2; V gene: TRBV4-2
CDR3 protein: CASAPGAATYEQYF; CDR3 DNA: TGTGCCAGCGCCCCGGGGGCAGCCACCTACGAGCAGTACTTC; J gene: TRBJ2-7; clone size: .; D gene: .; V gene: TRBV14
CDR3 protein: CASSQGNSGETQYF; CDR3 DNA: TGTGCCAGTTCCCAAGGGAACTCCGGAGAGACCCAGTACTTC; J gene: TRBJ2-5; clone size: .; D gene: .; V gene: TRBV19
CDR3 protein: CASSYGGGPYGELFF; CDR3 DNA: TGTGCCAGCAGCTATGGCGGGGGTCCATACGGGGAGCTGTTTTTT; J gene: TRBJ2-2; clone size: .; D gene: TRBD2; V gene: TRBV7-3
CDR3 protein: CAITQGAPEAFF; CDR3 DNA: TGTGCCATTACCCAGGGGGCCCCTGAAGCTTTCTTT; J gene: TRBJ1-1; clone size: many; D gene: TRBD1; V gene: TRBV2
CDR3 protein: CASSPHGTGRIAFF; CDR3 DNA: TGTGCCAGCAGCCCTCATGGAACAGGGAGAATTGCTTTCTTT; J gene: TRBJ1-1; clone size: few; D gene: .; V gene: TRBV3-1
CDR3 protein: CASSIGHGMNEQFF; CDR3 DNA: TGTGCCAGTAGTATAGGACACGGGATGAATGAGCAGTTCTTC; J gene: TRBJ2-1; clone size: .; D gene: .; V gene: TRBV19
CDR3 protein: CATARTGRLYTEAFF; CDR3 DNA: TGTGCCACTGCAAGGACAGGACGTTTGTATACTGAAGCTTTCTTT; J gene: TRBJ1-1; clone size: many; D gene: TRBD1; V gene: TRBV28
CDR3 protein: CSVYTGTGEYEQYF; CDR3 DNA: TGCAGCGTTTATACCGGGACAGGGGAATACGAGCAGTACTTC; J gene: TRBJ2-7; clone size: few; D gene: TRBD1; V gene: TRBV29-1
CDR3 protein: CATSEGGSEQYF; CDR3 DNA: TGTGCCACCAGTGAAGGTGGGTCCGAGCAGTACTTC; J gene: TRBJ2-7; clone size: many; D gene: .; V gene: TRBV24-1
CDR3 protein: CAGSQPGELFF; CDR3 DNA: TGTGCCGGCAGCCAACCCGGGGAGCTGTTTTTT; J gene: TRBJ2-2; clone size: .; D gene: .; V gene: TRBV3-1
CDR3 protein: CASRGHHTGELFF; CDR3 DNA: TGCGCCAGCAGGGGGCACCACACCGGGGAGCTGTTTTTT; J gene: TRBJ2-2; clone size: .; D gene: .; V gene: TRBV5-1
CDR3 protein: CASSHLGLAGGWSETQYF; CDR3 DNA: TGTGCCAGCAGCCACCTCGGACTAGCGGGAGGGTGGAGCGAGACCCAGTACTTC; J gene: TRBJ2-5; clone size: few; D gene: TRBD2; V gene: TRBV13
CDR3 protein: CVSSPRQEMNTEAFF; CDR3 DNA: TGTGTCAGCTCACCACGGCAGGAAATGAACACTGAAGCTTTCTTT; J gene: TRBJ1-1; clone size: .; D gene: .; V gene: TRBV18
CDR3 protein: CASSVGGLRTGELFF; CDR3 DNA: TGTGCCAGCAGCGTAGGAGGTTTACGCACCGGGGAGCTGTTTTTT; J gene: TRBJ2-2; clone size: .; D gene: .; V gene: TRBV5-6
CDR3 protein: CASNGQGGNSPLHF; CDR3 DNA: TGTGCCAGTAATGGACAGGGCGGTAATTCACCCCTCCACTTT; J gene: TRBJ1-6; clone size: .; D gene: TRBD1; V gene: TRBV19